The sequence of this TCR beta chain was determined in a study of T cells in Graves' hyperthyroidism and ophthalmopathy. On the study more broadly: Pretreatment peripheral blood was obtained at initial diagnosis.

Findings of the study overall: Most thyroid-expanded clonotypes above 0.001 were also found in blood.

There are many counts of this clonotype. Its specificity is unknown. This CDR3 is 14 amino acids long. Germline assignment: CDR1 SGHKS and CDR2 YYEKEE (reference sequence). V lost 4 bases and J lost 7; bases outside the gene matches: 9. RNA transcripts gave rise to amplified TCR beta CDR3 regions. Carried out on the TCR CDR3, a first-round RT-PCR used the HTBI primer set. TCRdb reprocessed the multiplex PCR reads with MiXCR, giving one entry per CDR3 protein. Here the sample spans 400,000 to 500,000 distinct CDR3 sequences, around an eighth being singletons. Hyperthyroidism of Graves' type that showed no ophthalmopathy progression within 18 months was stable. Patients showing uncontrolled infection, other autoimmune disease, pregnancy or lactation were ineligible.

This sequence joins TRBV5-5 and TRBJ1-1; 8 bases agree with TRBD1. The sequenced sample consisted of blood. This sequence originates from a woman aged 18-35 years with Graves' hyperthyroidism. The CDR3 DNA follows: TGTGCCAGCAGCCCTCATCGACAGGGGCTTGAAGCTTTCTTT. Its translation is CASSPHRQGLEAFF.